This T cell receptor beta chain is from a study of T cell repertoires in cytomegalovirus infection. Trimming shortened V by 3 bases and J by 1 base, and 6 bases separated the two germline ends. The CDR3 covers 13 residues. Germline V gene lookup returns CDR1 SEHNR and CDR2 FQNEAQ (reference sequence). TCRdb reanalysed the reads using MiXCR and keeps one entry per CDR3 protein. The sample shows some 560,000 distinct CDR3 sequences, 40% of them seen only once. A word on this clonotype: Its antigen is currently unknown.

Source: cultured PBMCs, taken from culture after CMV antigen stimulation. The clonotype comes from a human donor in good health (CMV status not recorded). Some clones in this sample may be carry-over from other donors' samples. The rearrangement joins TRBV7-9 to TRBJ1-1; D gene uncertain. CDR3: CASSFKENTEAFF. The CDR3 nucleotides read TGTGCCAGCAGCTTCAAGGAGAACACTGAAGCTTTCTTT. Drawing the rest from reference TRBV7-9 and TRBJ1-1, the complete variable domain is DTGVSQNPRHKITKRGQNVTFRCDPISEHNRLYWYRQTLGQGPEFLTYFQNEAQLEKSRLLSDRFSAERPKGSFSTLEIQRTEQGDSAMYLCASSFKENTEAFFGQGTRLTVV.